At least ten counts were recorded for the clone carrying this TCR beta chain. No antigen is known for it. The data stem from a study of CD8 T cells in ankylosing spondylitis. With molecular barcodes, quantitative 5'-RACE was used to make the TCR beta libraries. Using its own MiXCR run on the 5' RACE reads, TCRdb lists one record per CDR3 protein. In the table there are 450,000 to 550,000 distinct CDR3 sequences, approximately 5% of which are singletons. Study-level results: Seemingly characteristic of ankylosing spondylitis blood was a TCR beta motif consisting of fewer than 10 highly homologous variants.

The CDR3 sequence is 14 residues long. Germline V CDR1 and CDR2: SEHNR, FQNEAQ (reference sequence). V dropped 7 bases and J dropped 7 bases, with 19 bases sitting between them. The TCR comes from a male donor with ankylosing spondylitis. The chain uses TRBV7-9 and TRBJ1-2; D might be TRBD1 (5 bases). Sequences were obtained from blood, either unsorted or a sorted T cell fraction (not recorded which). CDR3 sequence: CASTLRDPRRGYTF. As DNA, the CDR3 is TGTGCCAGCACCCTTAGGGACCCTCGACGTGGCTACACCTTC.